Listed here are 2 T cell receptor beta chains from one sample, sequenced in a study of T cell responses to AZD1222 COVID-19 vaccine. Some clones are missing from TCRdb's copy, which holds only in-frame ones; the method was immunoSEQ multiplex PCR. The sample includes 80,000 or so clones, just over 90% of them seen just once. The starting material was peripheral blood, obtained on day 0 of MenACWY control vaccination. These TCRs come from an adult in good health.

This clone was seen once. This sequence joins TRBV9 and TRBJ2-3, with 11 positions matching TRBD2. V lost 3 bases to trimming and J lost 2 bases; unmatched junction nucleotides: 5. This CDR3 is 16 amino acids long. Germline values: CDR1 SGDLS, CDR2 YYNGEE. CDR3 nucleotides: TGTGCCAGCAGCGCCGGGACTAGCGGATACACAGATACGCAGTATTTT. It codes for CASSAGTSGYTDTQYF.

The CDR3 reads CASEPGVNYGYTF. The CDR3 DNA follows: TGTGCCAGCGAACCGGGAGTCAACTATGGCTACACCTTC. The chain couples TRBV6-5 to TRBJ1-2; D gene ambiguous. Trimming took off 8 bases at V and 2 bases at J, with 12 bases between the two ends. The CDR3 totals 13 residues. The germline V gene has CDR1 MNHEY and CDR2 SVGAGI.